A selection of T cell receptor beta chains follows, all from one sample in a study of OX40 agonist ivuxolimab in advanced cancers. Here immunoSEQ multiplex PCR was the method, and the copy in TCRdb shows in-frame clones only, minus some. The sample carries over 50,000 clones, about 91% recorded once. The sequenced sample was CD4+ or CD8+ T cells sorted from blood, obtained in a trial of the OX40 agonist ivuxolimab. These receptors all come from an adult with an advanced solid tumor such as melanoma, head and neck, liver or kidney cancer. The CDR3 runs from the conserved cysteine through the conserved F or W. Fields, in order: clone size, J gene, V gene, D gene, CDR3 protein, CDR3 DNA. The D gene is left open where the match is weak. A row's size may be missing; if present it is once, few, many or a size class.

>NA|TRBJ2-7|TRBV7-9|TRBD2
CASSLGEGMGREQYF
TGTGCCAGCAGCTTAGGGGAGGGTATGGGGCGCGAGCAGTACTTC
>NA|TRBJ2-3|TRBV7-3|TRBD2
CASSPGTSGTDTQYF
TGTGCCAGCAGCCCCGGGACTAGCGGAACAGATACGCAGTATTTT
>NA|TRBJ2-7|TRBV9|NA
CASSVDTGVSYEQYF
TGTGCCAGCAGCGTAGATACTGGGGTCTCCTACGAGCAGTACTTC
>NA|TRBJ2-7|TRBV9|TRBD1
CASSHGGTGLKDEQYF
TGTGCCAGCAGCCATGGGGGGACAGGTTTAAAGGACGAGCAGTACTTC
>NA|TRBJ2-7|TRBV4-2|NA
CASSPVVGYEQYF
TGTGCCAGCAGCCCAGTCGTAGGGTACGAGCAGTACTTC
>NA|TRBJ2-2|TRBV5-6|NA
CASSLPVGELFF
TGTGCCAGCAGCTTGCCCGTCGGGGAGCTGTTTTTT
>NA|TRBJ1-1|TRBV18|NA
CASSDPGEMNTEAFF
TGTGCCAGCTCCGACCCGGGGGAAATGAACACTGAAGCTTTCTTT
>NA|TRBJ2-7|TRBV5-4|NA
CASSSQGGWKEQYF
TGTGCCAGCAGCTCACAGGGGGGGTGGAAGGAGCAGTACTTC
>NA|TRBJ2-7|TRBV27|TRBD1
CASSLDRGRNEQYF
TGTGCCAGCAGTCTCGACAGGGGGCGAAACGAGCAGTACTTC
>NA|TRBJ1-5|TRBV5-1|TRBD1
CASSLIPGQKHQPQHF
TGCGCCAGCAGCTTGATTCCGGGACAGAAACATCAGCCCCAGCATTTT
>once|TRBJ2-1|TRBV15|TRBD1
CATSPTGGSYNEQFF
TGTGCCACCAGTCCTACAGGGGGCTCCTACAATGAGCAGTTCTTC
>NA|TRBJ2-5|TRBV6-6|TRBD2
CASRIAGVEETQYF
TGTGCCAGCAGAATAGCGGGAGTCGAAGAGACCCAGTACTTC
>NA|TRBJ2-2|TRBV5-1|NA
CASSFAGELFF
TGCGCCAGCAGCTTTGCGGGGGAGCTGTTTTTT
>NA|TRBJ2-7|TRBV27|TRBD2
CASTRGGEQYF
TGTGCCAGCACCCGGGGAGGGGAGCAGTACTTC
>NA|TRBJ2-7|TRBV6-6|TRBD2
CASSQTSGGHEQYF
TGTGCCAGCAGTCAAACTAGCGGGGGCCACGAGCAGTACTTC
>NA|TRBJ1-1|TRBV19|TRBD1
CASRDRDTEAFF
TGTGCCAGTAGGGACAGGGACACTGAAGCTTTCTTT
>once|TRBJ2-1|TRBV30|NA
CAWSLGAYNEQFF
TGTGCCTGGAGTCTGGGGGCCTACAATGAGCAGTTCTTC
>NA|TRBJ2-5|TRBV2|TRBD1
CASSVGTDQETQYF
TGTGCCAGCAGCGTAGGGACAGACCAAGAGACCCAGTACTTC
>NA|TRBJ2-2|TRBV6-5|NA
CASRDSSGTGELFF
TGTGCCAGCAGGGACTCCTCGGGCACCGGGGAGCTGTTTTTT
>NA|TRBJ2-1|TRBV25-1|NA
CASSENEQFF
TGTGCCAGCAGCGAAAATGAGCAGTTCTTC
>NA|TRBJ2-1|TRBV6-5|NA
CASSYNNQGREQFF
TGTGCCAGCAGTTACAATAATCAGGGTCGTGAGCAGTTCTTC
>NA|TRBJ2-2|TRBV18|TRBD1
CASSPSLGDRGRTGELFF
TGTGCCAGCTCACCATCGTTGGGGGACAGGGGACGAACCGGGGAGCTGTTTTTT